The 12 T cell receptor beta chains presented below share a single source sample, sequenced in a study of cytomegalovirus exposure and HLA in healthy donors. With 60 Vbeta and 13 Jbeta primers, the PCR was carried out. The data were produced by immunoSEQ multiplex PCR, yet TCRdb's version contains in-frame clones alone and is incomplete. The repertoire holds more than 95,000 clones, with 65% to 90% as singletons. The specimen sequenced was PBMCs. These receptors were taken from a woman younger than 45 in good health and CMV-seronegative.

V usage is TRBV14 and J usage is TRBJ2-6; 8 bases match TRBD1. The CDR3 length is 18 residues. Germline trimming cut 4 bases from V and 0 bases from J; bases unmatched to any gene: 8. CDR1 is SGHDN, CDR2 FVKESK, per germline. The CDR3 spells CASSLGTGLFSGANVLTF. In DNA form, the CDR3 reads TGTGCCAGCAGCCTAGGGACAGGCTTGTTCTCTGGGGCCAACGTCCTGACTTTC.

In nucleotides, the CDR3 is TGTGCCAGTAGTGCAGGGACAGGCCAAGAGACCCAGTACTTC. Amino acids: CASSAGTGQETQYF. The J gene is TRBJ2-5, the V gene TRBV19; 8 bases agree with TRBD1. The CDR3 runs 14 residues. Germline-derived CDR1 and CDR2 are LNHDA and SQIVND (reference sequence). After removal of 5 bases from V and 1 base from J, the junction contained 3 bases not matched to a gene.

The rearrangement uses TRBV28 and TRBJ2-6; perhaps TRBD1 as D (5 bases). The CDR3 is 15 amino acids. The V end lost 6 bases, the J end lost 1 base, and 10 bases lay between the germline ends. Germline V CDR1 and CDR2: MDHEN, SYDVKM. The CDR3 loop is CASSPPGSGANVLTF. CDR3 DNA: TGTGCCAGCAGCCCCCCAGGGTCTGGGGCCAACGTCCTGACTTTC.

The gene calls are TRBV7-8 and TRBJ1-2; D is unclear. Germline CDR1 is SGHVS and CDR2 is FQNEAQ. Trimming removed 4 bases from V and 4 bases from J, with 13 bases in between. CDR3 length: 14 amino acids. Here the CDR3 DNA reads TGTGCCAGCAGCTCCCCTCCGGTGATCTATGGCTACACCTTC. Its translation is CASSSPPVIYGYTF.

V and J are TRBV11-2 and TRBJ2-5, with 9 positions matching TRBD1. Germline loops: CDR1 SGHAT, CDR2 FQNNGV. The V and J ends lost 1 base and 4 bases, in that order; junction bases with no gene match: 4. The CDR3 length is 15 residues. DNA of the CDR3: TGTGCCAGCAGCTTAGTCCCGGACAGGGGAGAGACCCAGTACTTC. Translating it yields CASSLVPDRGETQYF.

This clone occurred once. The chain recombines TRBV28 with TRBJ1-2; 10 bases line up with TRBD1. Unmatched junction bases numbered 10, after V lost 2 bases and J lost 4 bases. CDR3 length: 17 residues. From germline, CDR1 is MDHEN and CDR2 SYDVKM. The CDR3 loop is CASSLSGGDRGLYGYTF. The CDR3 DNA is TGTGCCAGCAGTTTAAGTGGGGGGGACAGGGGCCTCTATGGCTACACCTTC.

The chain combines TRBV28 with TRBJ2-2, with a tentative D call TRBD1 (5 bases). With 3 bases removed from V and 0 bases from J, the gap between germline ends came to 8 bases. Germline V lookup: CDR1 MDHEN, CDR2 SYDVKM. The CDR3 covers 15 residues. In DNA, the CDR3 is TGTGCCAGCAGTTTGGGGCTGACGAACACCGGGGAGCTGTTTTTT. Its translation is CASSLGLTNTGELFF.

The J gene is TRBJ2-1, the V gene TRBV4-3, with 7 bases that match TRBD1. The germline gives CDR1 LGHNA, CDR2 YSLEER. This CDR3 contains 18 residues. After removal of 3 bases from V and 0 bases from J, the junction contained 11 bases not matched to a gene. CDR3 DNA sequence: TGCGCCAGCAGCCACCTCGGCCCGGGACAGAGCTCCTACAATGAGCAGTTCTTC. It encodes CASSHLGPGQSSYNEQFF.

The chain is built from TRBV6-5 and TRBJ1-1, with D possibly TRBD1 on 5 matching bases. This CDR3 spans 13 amino acids. V shed 2 bases and J shed 4 bases, with 8 bases lying between them. Germline lookup yields CDR1 MNHEY and CDR2 SVGAGI. DNA of the CDR3: TGTGCCAGCAGTTACAGGGGAGGCACTGAAGCTTTCTTT. Translating it yields CASSYRGGTEAFF.

This clone was counted a single time. The chain uses TRBV7-2 and TRBJ1-4; no firm D call. The V end was cut by 0 bases, the J end by 3 bases, with 5 bases between. The CDR3 runs 14 residues. CDR1 and CDR2 (germline): SGHTA, FQGNSA. CDR3 nucleotide sequence: TGTGCCAGCAGCTTAGCGGCACCTAATGAAAAACTGTTTTTT. Translating gives CASSLAAPNEKLFF.

This rearrangement joins TRBV14 to TRBJ2-7; perhaps TRBD1 as D (5 bases). The germline V gene encodes CDR1 SGHDN and CDR2 FVKESK. This CDR3 contains 18 residues. Between the trimmed V and J ends, which lost 2 bases and 3 bases, there was a span of 23 bases. The chain's CDR3 is CASSQYPPQEPSNYEQYF. In DNA form, the CDR3 reads TGTGCCAGCAGCCAATATCCACCACAGGAACCGTCTAACTACGAGCAGTACTTC.

This chain uses TRBV5-1 with TRBJ2-1, with 7 bases identical to TRBD2. V shed 3 bases and J 2 bases; nucleotides not matched to a gene: 2. Per the germline V gene, CDR1 is SGHRS and CDR2 is YFSETQ. The CDR3 covers 14 residues. The CDR3 DNA follows: TGCGCCAGCAGCTCTAGCGGTACCTACAATGAGCAGTTCTTC. As protein: CASSSSGTYNEQFF.